This T cell receptor (beta chain) was recovered during a study of cytomegalovirus exposure and HLA in healthy donors. Study at large: Ancestry clustering placed 70% to 90% of a few hundred genotyped donors in the Caucasian-associated cluster.

The primer mix had 60 Vbeta and 13 Jbeta primers. Authors' analysis steps: Roughly 11 million shared chains were among the about 80 million unique TCR beta chains that a later analysis counted. Only in-frame clones appear in the TCRdb table, and some are missing; sequencing was by immunoSEQ multiplex PCR. V and J calls and clone size come straight from that table; D and trimming were deduced from the DNA. Of 250,000 to 350,000 clones in the sample, 86% are singletons; the top ten hold roughly 4%. The V end lost 4 bases, the J end lost 3 bases, and 19 bases lay between the germline ends. From germline, CDR1 is LNHDA and CDR2 SQIVND (reference sequence). This CDR3 comprises 17 residues.

Specimen: PBMCs. The chain uses TRBV19 and TRBJ1-5, with D possibly matching TRBD1 (6 bases). The sequence came from a man aged 35 to 55 in good health and CMV-seropositive. Written as DNA, the CDR3 is TGTGCCAGTAGTAGTTACAGGGTACGACAATCCAATCAGCCCCAGCATTTT. Translated, it gives CASSSYRVRQSNQPQHF.